This T cell receptor beta chain came from a study of identical twins. General study findings and limits: Among out-of-frame alpha sequences shared by twins, low generation probability occurred in excess.

CDR1 and CDR2 from the germline V gene are ENHRY and SYGVKD. The CDR3 loop spans 15 amino acids. The junction had 3 bases not matched to a gene; V was cut back by 4 bases and J by 1 base. This clonotype was recorded many times. Its specificity is not known. TCRdb analysed the 5' RACE reads with MiXCR anew, one entry per CDR3 protein. The data show a few hundred thousand distinct CDR3 sequences, more than 6.5% seen once. In addition, the sample was reused for a study of yellow fever vaccine responses in identical twins.

This chain uses TRBV10-3 with TRBJ2-5, with 10 bases aligning to TRBD1. This TCR was recovered from a woman between 18 and 29 years old in good health. Sequenced material: memory (CD45RO+) T cells sorted from blood. CDR3 sequence reads: CAISGTGGSQETQYF. As DNA, the CDR3 is TGTGCCATCAGTGGGACAGGGGGATCCCAAGAGACCCAGTACTTC.